This is a list of T cell receptor beta chains from one sample in a study of T cells in Graves' hyperthyroidism and ophthalmopathy. TCRdb redid the calling of the multiplex PCR reads with MiXCR, one entry per CDR3 protein. This table has 650,000 to 750,000 distinct CDR3 sequences, 13% to 15% appearing once. The sequencing sample was made of blood. The receptors originated from a woman under 30 with Graves' hyperthyroidism. The CDR3 runs from the conserved cysteine through the conserved F or W. The D gene is left open where the match is weak. Size is omitted from some rows. Given values are once, few, many or a class for expanded clones.

TRBJ2-1	TRBV11-2	many	TRBD2	TGTGCCAGCAGCTTACTTCTAGCGGGAGCCAATGAGCAGTTCTTC	CASSLLLAGANEQFF
TRBJ2-1	TRBV6-2/TRBV6-3	.	TRBD2	TGTGCCAGCAGTTACTATCGGGAGGTAGCTGAGCAGTTCTTC	CASSYYREVAEQFF
TRBJ2-7	TRBV28	many	TRBD2	TGTGCCAGCAGTTTGGGGGGAACTACGGGACTAGCGTCCTACGAGCAGTACTTC	CASSLGGTTGLASYEQYF
TRBJ2-7	TRBV20-1	many	.	TGCAGTGCTAGGATCAGGGCCTCCTACGAGCAGTACTTC	CSARIRASYEQYF
TRBJ2-7	TRBV28	many	.	TGTGCCATCGGAGAACGCCCATCCGAGCAGTACTTC	CAIGERPSEQYF
TRBJ2-2	TRBV20-1	many	TRBD2	TGCAGTGCTCCGACTAGCGGCAACACCGGGGAGCTGTTTTTT	CSAPTSGNTGELFF
TRBJ2-5	TRBV10-3	.	.	TGTGCCATATCCCAGGGAGGAGAGACCCAGTACTTC	CAISQGGETQYF
TRBJ1-5	TRBV20-1	few	.	TGCAGTGCCAAAGACACCGTGAGGCAGCCCCAGCATTTT	CSAKDTVRQPQHF
TRBJ1-1	TRBV18	.	.	TGTGCCAGCTCACCAACCCCTACCCCTACAGGGCCGGCTTCAGCTTTCTTT	CASSPTPTPTGPASAFF
TRBJ2-7	TRBV19	few	.	TGTGCCAGTAGTCCCACTAAGACCTCCTACGAGCAGTACTTC	CASSPTKTSYEQYF
TRBJ2-7	TRBV10-3	few	.	TGTGCCGCTAAGCGGGTCTCCTACGAGCAGTACTTC	CAAKRVSYEQYF
TRBJ1-1	TRBV6-1	.	.	TGTGCCAGCAGTATCCAGGGATTTGGGTCCACTGAAGCTTTCTTT	CASSIQGFGSTEAFF
TRBJ2-7	TRBV18	many	.	TGTGCCACACAGATGACCTCCTCCTACGAGCAGTACTTC	CATQMTSSYEQYF
TRBJ2-4	TRBV24-1	.	TRBD2	TGTGCCACCAGTGACCCAGTGGCGGGAGGGGTAGACATTCAGTACTTC	CATSDPVAGGVDIQYF
TRBJ2-5	TRBV10-3	.	TRBD2	TGTGCCATCAGTGCCGCGGGAGGGTGGACTAGCCCTCAAGAGACCCAGTACTTC	CAISAAGGWTSPQETQYF
TRBJ2-3	TRBV5-4	.	TRBD2	TGTGCCAGCAGCTTTAAAATTTTGATGTCGGCGGGAGTACAAGATACGCAGTATTTT	CASSFKILMSAGVQDTQYF
TRBJ1-2	TRBV11-2	.	.	TGTGCCAGCAGCTTAGACGTCGGCGTCTATGGCTACACCTTC	CASSLDVGVYGYTF
TRBJ1-2	TRBV12-3/TRBV12-4	.	.	TGTGCCAGCAGTTTCTCACTGAGCTATGGCTACACCTTC	CASSFSLSYGYTF
TRBJ2-7	TRBV28	.	.	TGTGCCAGCAGTTTAACAGGGCCCGAGCAGTACTTC	CASSLTGPEQYF
TRBJ2-2	TRBV4-3	.	.	TGCGCCAGCAGCCAAGATTCGCGGAGTCCAGGGGAGCTGTTTTTT	CASSQDSRSPGELFF
TRBJ2-7	TRBV12-3/TRBV12-4	few	TRBD2	TGTGCCAGCAGTGTTACGGGGACTAGCGGAGAGAATGAGCAGTACTTC	CASSVTGTSGENEQYF
TRBJ1-2	TRBV30	few	TRBD1	TGTGCCTGGAGTGGTACGGGACAGAACTATGGCTACACCTTC	CAWSGTGQNYGYTF
TRBJ2-2	TRBV7-3	once	.	TGTGCCAGCAGCTTAATTAACTCGAACACCGGGGAGCTGTTTTTT	CASSLINSNTGELFF
TRBJ2-1	TRBV19	.	TRBD2	TGTGCCAGTAGTACCCAGGGAGGGAGGGGCTACAATGAGCAGTTCTTC	CASSTQGGRGYNEQFF
TRBJ2-3	TRBV6-1	many	TRBD2	TGTGCCAGCAGGGGGACTAGCGGGATATGGGATACGCAGTATTTT	CASRGTSGIWDTQYF
TRBJ2-1	TRBV28	.	.	TGTGCCAGCAGTTTGCCCAGGAGAATGAACAATGAGCAGTTCTTC	CASSLPRRMNNEQFF
TRBJ2-7	TRBV7-4	few	TRBD1	TGTGCCAGCAGCTCAGAAGGTTGGACAGGCCACTACGAGCAGTACTTC	CASSSEGWTGHYEQYF
TRBJ2-5	TRBV4-1	many	.	TGCGCCAGCAGCCAATGGAAGGGAGAGACCCAGTACTTC	CASSQWKGETQYF